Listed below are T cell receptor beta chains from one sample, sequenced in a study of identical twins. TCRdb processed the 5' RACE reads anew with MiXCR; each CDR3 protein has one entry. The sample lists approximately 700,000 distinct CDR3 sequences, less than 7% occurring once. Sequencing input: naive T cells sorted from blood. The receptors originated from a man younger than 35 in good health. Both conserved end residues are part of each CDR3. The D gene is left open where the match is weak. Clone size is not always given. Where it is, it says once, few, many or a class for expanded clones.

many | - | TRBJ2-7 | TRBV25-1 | CASSEDTYEQYF | TGTGCCAGCAGTGAGGACACCTACGAGCAGTACTTC
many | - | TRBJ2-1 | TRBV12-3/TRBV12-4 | CASSSRPPAEQFF | TGTGCCAGCAGTTCCAGACCGCCTGCGGAGCAGTTCTTC
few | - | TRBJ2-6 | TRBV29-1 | CSVRTYARSGANVLTF | TGCAGCGTTAGGACTTATGCAAGGTCTGGGGCCAACGTCCTGACTTTC
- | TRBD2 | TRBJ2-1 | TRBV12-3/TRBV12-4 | CASSGGLAGVSGRQFF | TGTGCCAGCAGTGGGGGACTAGCGGGAGTTTCCGGTCGGCAGTTCTTC
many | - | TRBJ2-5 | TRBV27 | CASRGGGTQYF | TGTGCCAGCAGAGGAGGAGGGACCCAGTACTTC
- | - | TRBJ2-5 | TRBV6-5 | CASRLASNQETQYF | TGTGCCAGCAGATTGGCGAGTAACCAAGAGACCCAGTACTTC
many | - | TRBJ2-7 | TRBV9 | CASSVARASGEQYF | TGTGCCAGCAGCGTAGCTAGGGCCTCGGGCGAGCAGTACTTC
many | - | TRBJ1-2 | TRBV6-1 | CASSRTGTHGYTF | TGTGCCAGCAGTCGCACAGGGACCCATGGCTACACCTTC
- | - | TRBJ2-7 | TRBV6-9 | CASTPPNNEQYF | TGTGCCAGCACTCCCCCGAATAACGAGCAGTACTTC
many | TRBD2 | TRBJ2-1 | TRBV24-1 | CATSVWGGNEQFF | TGTGCCACCAGTGTCTGGGGGGGCAATGAGCAGTTCTTC
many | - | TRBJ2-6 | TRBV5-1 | CASRQGRGSGANVLTF | TGCGCCAGCAGGCAGGGACGGGGATCTGGGGCCAACGTCCTGACTTTC
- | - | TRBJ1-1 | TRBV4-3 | CASSRAMNTEAFF | TGCGCCAGCAGCCGGGCCATGAACACTGAAGCTTTCTTT
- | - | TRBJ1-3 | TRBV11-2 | CASSLGDGDFGNTIYF | TGTGCCAGCAGCTTAGGTGACGGGGATTTTGGAAACACCATATATTTT
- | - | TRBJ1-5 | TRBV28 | CATIGQLNQPQHF | TGTGCCACCATCGGACAGTTAAATCAGCCCCAGCATTTT
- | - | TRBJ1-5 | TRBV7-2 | CASSLDVGRRNQPQHF | TGTGCCAGCAGCTTAGATGTGGGGAGGCGCAATCAGCCCCAGCATTTT
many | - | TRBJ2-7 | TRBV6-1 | CASTSTGTASYEQYF | TGTGCCAGCACCTCAACTGGGACCGCTTCCTACGAGCAGTACTTC
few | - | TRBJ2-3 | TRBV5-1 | CASIAQAGRTDTQYF | TGCGCCAGCATTGCACAGGCCGGACGGACAGATACGCAGTATTTT
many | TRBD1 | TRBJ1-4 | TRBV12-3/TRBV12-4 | CATNRGQGEKLFF | TGTGCCACCAACAGGGGGCAAGGTGAAAAACTGTTTTTT
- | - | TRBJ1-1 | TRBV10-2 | CASRASARMNTEAFF | TGCGCCAGCAGGGCCAGTGCGCGTATGAACACTGAAGCTTTCTTT
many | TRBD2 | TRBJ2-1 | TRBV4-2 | CASSQEGLAGGNEQFF | TGTGCCAGCAGCCAAGAAGGGCTAGCGGGAGGTAATGAGCAGTTCTTC
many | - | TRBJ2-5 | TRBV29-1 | CSAEAGGETQYF | TGCAGCGCCGAGGCCGGGGGAGAGACCCAGTACTTC
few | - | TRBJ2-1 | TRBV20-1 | CSARDSAYNEQFF | TGCAGTGCTAGAGATTCAGCCTACAATGAGCAGTTCTTC
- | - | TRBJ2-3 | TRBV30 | CAWRVTSTDTQYF | TGTGCCTGGAGAGTAACGAGCACAGATACGCAGTATTTT
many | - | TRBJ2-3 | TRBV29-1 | CSVEEGSDTQYF | TGCAGCGTTGAAGAGGGGTCAGATACGCAGTATTTT
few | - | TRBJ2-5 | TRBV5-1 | CASTELETQYF | TGCGCCAGCACTGAACTAGAGACCCAGTACTTC
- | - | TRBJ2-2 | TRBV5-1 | CASSLEGQGGTGELFF | TGCGCCAGCAGCTTGGAGGGCCAGGGCGGCACCGGGGAGCTGTTTTTT
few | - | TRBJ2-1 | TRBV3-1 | CASSPAGSHNEQFF | TGTGCCAGCAGCCCAGCGGGTTCACACAATGAGCAGTTCTTC
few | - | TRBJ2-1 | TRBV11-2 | CASSPDLGSYNEQFF | TGTGCCAGCAGCCCGGACTTGGGCTCCTACAATGAGCAGTTCTTC
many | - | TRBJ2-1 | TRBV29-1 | CSVGVDEQFF | TGCAGCGTTGGAGTCGATGAGCAGTTCTTC
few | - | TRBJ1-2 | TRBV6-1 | CASSLQSFDYGYTF | TGTGCCAGCAGTCTCCAGTCCTTTGACTATGGCTACACCTTC
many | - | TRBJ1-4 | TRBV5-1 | CASSFNRAITNEKLFF | TGCGCCAGCAGCTTCAACAGGGCCATCACTAATGAAAAACTGTTTTTT
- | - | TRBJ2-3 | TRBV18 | CASSPSRGVHTDTQYF | TGTGCCAGCTCACCAAGCAGGGGCGTTCACACAGATACGCAGTATTTT
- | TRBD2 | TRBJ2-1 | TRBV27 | CASSWGLGNNEQFF | TGTGCCAGCAGTTGGGGACTAGGGAACAATGAGCAGTTCTTC
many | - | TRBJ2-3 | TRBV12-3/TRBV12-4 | CASSLGVGGSTDTQYF | TGTGCCAGCAGTTTAGGTGTCGGCGGCAGCACAGATACGCAGTATTTT
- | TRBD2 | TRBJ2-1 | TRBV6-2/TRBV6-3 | CASSNAGLANEQFF | TGTGCCAGCAGTAACGCGGGACTAGCAAATGAGCAGTTCTTC
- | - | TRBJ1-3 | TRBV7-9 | CASSLGWSDSGNTIYF | TGTGCCAGCAGCCTAGGCTGGTCGGACTCTGGAAACACCATATATTTT
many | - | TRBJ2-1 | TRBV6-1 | CASSEIEGREQFF | TGTGCCAGCAGTGAAATCGAAGGTAGGGAGCAGTTCTTC
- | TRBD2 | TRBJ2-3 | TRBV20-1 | CSARYPGTNTDTQYF | TGCAGTGCTAGATACCCCGGGACTAACACAGATACGCAGTATTTT
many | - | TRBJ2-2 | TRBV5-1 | CASSSSGNTGELFF | TGCGCCAGCAGCTCTTCGGGGAACACCGGGGAGCTGTTTTTT
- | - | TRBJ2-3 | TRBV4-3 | CASSQGLEFSTSTDTQYF | TGCGCCAGCAGCCAAGGACTGGAATTCTCGACTAGCACAGATACGCAGTATTTT
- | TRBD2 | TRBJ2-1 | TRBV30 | CAATSGRVVEQFF | TGTGCCGCAACTAGCGGGAGGGTAGTTGAGCAGTTCTTC
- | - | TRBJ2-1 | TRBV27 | CASRPFINNEQFF | TGTGCCAGCAGACCCTTTATAAACAATGAGCAGTTCTTC
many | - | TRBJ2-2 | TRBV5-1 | CASSRFPGQNTGELFF | TGCGCCAGCAGCAGATTCCCCGGACAGAACACCGGGGAGCTGTTTTTT
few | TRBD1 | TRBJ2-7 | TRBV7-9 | CASSPPGTGLSEQYF | TGTGCCAGCAGCCCCCCCGGGACAGGGTTGAGCGAGCAGTACTTC
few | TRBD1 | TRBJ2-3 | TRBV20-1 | CSAASSDRGPDTQYF | TGCAGTGCTGCCTCATCAGACAGGGGCCCGGATACGCAGTATTTT
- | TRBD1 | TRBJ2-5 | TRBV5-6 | CASSKLDRGLQETQYF | TGTGCCAGCAGCAAACTTGACAGGGGGTTACAAGAGACCCAGTACTTC
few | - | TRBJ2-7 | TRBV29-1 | CSVVREIEQYF | TGCAGCGTTGTTCGGGAGATCGAGCAGTACTTC
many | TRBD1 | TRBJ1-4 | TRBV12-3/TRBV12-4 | CASKTGDHEKLFF | TGTGCCAGTAAGACAGGGGACCATGAAAAACTGTTTTTT
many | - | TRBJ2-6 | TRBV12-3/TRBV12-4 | CASRVTGSGANVLTF | TGTGCCAGCAGGGTGACAGGTTCTGGGGCCAACGTCCTGACTTTC
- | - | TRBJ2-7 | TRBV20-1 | CSARDQFGGYEQYF | TGCAGTGCTAGAGATCAATTTGGGGGATACGAGCAGTACTTC
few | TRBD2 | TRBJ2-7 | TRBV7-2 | CASSSSLAGVGEQYF | TGTGCCAGCAGCTCCTCACTAGCGGGAGTAGGAGAGCAGTACTTC
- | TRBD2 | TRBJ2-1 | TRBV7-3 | CASSLQPSGSNEQFF | TGTGCCAGCAGCTTACAGCCTAGCGGGAGCAATGAGCAGTTCTTC
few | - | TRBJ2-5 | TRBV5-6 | CASSLAFEGIETQYF | TGTGCCAGCAGCTTGGCGTTTGAGGGTATAGAGACCCAGTACTTC
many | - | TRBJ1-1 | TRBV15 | CATSRDHASEAFF | TGTGCCACCAGCAGAGATCACGCCAGTGAAGCTTTCTTT
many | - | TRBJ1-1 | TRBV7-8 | CASSLARGQNTEAFF | TGTGCCAGCAGCTTGGCTAGGGGACAGAACACTGAAGCTTTCTTT